The 26 T cell receptor beta chains listed next were all sequenced from one sample in a study of T cell responses to AZD1222 COVID-19 vaccine. Sequencing was performed with immunoSEQ multiplex PCR; in TCRdb, only in-frame clones are kept and a portion is missing. The sample has 130,000 to 150,000 clones, around four fifths seen once; the top ten hold around 4.1%. This material consisted of peripheral blood, taken on day 0 of MenACWY control vaccination. The receptors were sampled from an adult in good health.

V is TRBV19 and J is TRBJ2-7; the D is unclear. CDR1 and CDR2 (germline): LNHDA, SQIVND (reference sequence). With 5 bases removed from V and 3 bases from J, the gap between germline ends came to 11 bases. The CDR3 is 13 amino acids. The CDR3 protein is CASSPNDRYEQYF. DNA of the CDR3: TGTGCCAGTAGTCCCAATGACCGCTACGAGCAGTACTTC.

This clone was counted only a few times. The chain employs TRBV18 and TRBJ2-2; D remains ambiguous. The V end lost 8 bases, the J end lost 1 base, and 14 bases lay between the germline ends. Germline CDR1 and CDR2: KGHSH and LQKENI. The CDR3 runs to 15 residues. The DNA for the CDR3 is TGTGCCAGCCACTCTTCGGCAGTGAACACCGGGGAGCTGTTTTTT. Encoded protein: CASHSSAVNTGELFF.

CDR3 protein: CAISALTSGGPTDTQYF. The CDR3, as DNA: TGTGCCATCAGTGCTTTGACTAGCGGGGGCCCCACAGATACGCAGTATTTT. V usage is TRBV10-3 and J usage is TRBJ2-3, with 12 nucleotides matching TRBD2. The CDR3 has 17 residues. Germline values: CDR1 ENHRY, CDR2 SYGVKD. The V segment lost 4 bases and the J segment 2 bases; nucleotides outside the gene matches: 7.

The CDR3 is CASSKPGRMNTEAFF. The CDR3 DNA sequence: TGTGCCAGTAGTAAGCCCGGCAGAATGAACACTGAAGCTTTCTTT. V gene TRBV19 combines with J gene TRBJ1-1; D gene ambiguous. Germline loops: CDR1 LNHDA, CDR2 SQIVND (reference sequence). The germline V and J ends were trimmed by 4 bases and 0 bases, with 12 bases remaining between them. This CDR3 comprises 15 residues.

The chain couples TRBV6-5 to TRBJ2-5; D is uncertain. The V end was cut by 0 bases, the J end by 4 bases, with 12 bases between. CDR1 and CDR2 (germline): MNHEY, SVGAGI. This CDR3 spans 15 amino acids. CDR3 sequence: CASSYSINWGETQYF. In DNA form, the CDR3 reads TGTGCCAGCAGTTACTCGATCAATTGGGGAGAGACCCAGTACTTC.

CDR3 sequence: CASRSSYNSPLHF. The CDR3 DNA sequence: TGTGCCAGCAGGAGCTCCTATAATTCACCCCTCCACTTT. This sequence joins TRBV5-6 and TRBJ1-6, with D unclear. V shed 5 bases and J shed 0 bases, with 3 bases lying between them. Per the germline V gene, CDR1 is SGHDT and CDR2 is YYEEEE. This CDR3 has 13 residues. The full variable domain, rest sourced from reference TRBV5-6 and TRBJ1-6, is DAGVTQSPTHLIKTRGQQVTLRCSPKSGHDTVSWYQQALGQGPQFIFQYYEEEERQRGNFPDRFSGHQFPNYSSELNVNALLLGDSALYLCASRSSYNSPLHFGNGTRLTVT.

The chain has TRBV29-1 and TRBJ2-2, with 9 bases lining up with TRBD2. The CDR3 extends over 14 amino acids. Germline lookup yields CDR1 SQVTM and CDR2 ANQGSEA. V shed 6 bases, J shed 5 bases, and the junction held 7 bases outside the gene matches. The CDR3 protein is CSVRLADLTGELFF. The CDR3 nucleotides read TGCAGCGTAAGACTAGCGGACTTAACCGGGGAGCTGTTTTTT.

This chain joins TRBV7-9 and TRBJ2-3; D ambiguous. Germline-derived CDR1 and CDR2 are SEHNR and FQNEAQ (reference sequence). Between the trimmed V and J ends, which lost 4 bases and 0 bases, there was a span of 8 bases. The CDR3 is made up of 14 amino acids. This CDR3 is CASSSTRSTDTQYF. The DNA for the CDR3 is TGTGCCAGCAGCTCCACTCGTAGCACAGATACGCAGTATTTT.

This chain's CDR3 is CASSDTPGRADTQYF. The CDR3 bases are TGTGCCAGCAGTGATACTCCCGGCCGGGCAGATACGCAGTATTTT. This chain links TRBV6-4 with TRBJ2-3; no clear D gene. This CDR3 region has 15 residues. Trimming cost V 3 bases and J 4 bases, with 14 bases left between them. The germline gives CDR1 MRHNA, CDR2 SNTAGT.

The chain carries TRBV2 and TRBJ2-7, with 10 positions matching TRBD1. This CDR3 comprises 14 residues. Germline V CDR1 and CDR2: SNHLY, FYNNEI. Germline trimming cut 6 bases from V and 3 bases from J; bases unmatched to any gene: 5. The CDR3 reads CASRWDRGVYEQYF. DNA for the CDR3: TGTGCCAGCAGATGGGACAGGGGAGTCTACGAGCAGTACTTC. Using reference TRBV2 and TRBJ2-7 for the parts outside the CDR3, the full variable domain is EPEVTQTPSHQVTQMGQEVILRCVPISNHLYFYWYRQILGQKVEFLVSFYNNEISEKSEIFDDQFSVERPDGSNFTLKIRSTKLEDSAMYFCASRWDRGVYEQYFGPGTRLTVT.

The chain combines TRBV24-1 with TRBJ1-1; 10 nucleotides match TRBD1. Germline V gives CDR1 KGHDR, CDR2 SFDVKD. This CDR3 is 11 amino acids long. The J segment lost 10 bases and the V segment lost 9 bases, leaving 4 bases of the junction unmatched. This CDR3 is CATEDRGLAFF. The CDR3 DNA reads as TGTGCCACCGAAGACAGGGGGCTAGCTTTCTTT.

The chain carries TRBV28 and TRBJ1-1; 7 nucleotides line up with TRBD1. The trim removed 5 bases at V and 3 bases at J, leaving 12 bases unmatched. Germline V gene lookup returns CDR1 MDHEN and CDR2 SYDVKM. The CDR3 sequence is 16 residues long. CDR3 residues: CASSHWTGRGDTEAFF. The CDR3 DNA is TGTGCCAGCAGTCATTGGACAGGCCGAGGGGACACTGAAGCTTTCTTT.

The J gene is TRBJ2-1, the V gene TRBV28; TRBD2 aligns across 7 bases. This CDR3 has 14 residues. Per germline, CDR1 MDHEN and CDR2 SYDVKM. After removal of 6 bases from V and 10 bases from J, the junction contained 12 bases not matched to a gene. As DNA, the CDR3 is TGTGCCAGCAGCCCTCCGACTAGCCTCTTGGAGCAGTTCTTC. Its translation is CASSPPTSLLEQFF.

The chain uses TRBV30 and TRBJ1-1; 10 bases fit TRBD1. Germline CDR1 and CDR2: GTSNPN and SVGIG (reference sequence). V trimming: 4 bases; J trimming: 3 bases; junction bases outside the gene matches: 20. The length of the CDR3 is 19 residues. The CDR3 loop reads CAWTSQLLRDRGGDTEAFF. The CDR3 DNA is TGTGCCTGGACGTCACAACTACTACGGGACAGGGGTGGGGACACTGAAGCTTTCTTT.

This clone was observed once. The chain carries TRBV11-2 and TRBJ1-3; the D gene is possibly TRBD1 (5 bases). The CDR3 totals 14 residues. V was pared by 3 bases and J by 6 bases, with 12 bases between. In germline, CDR1 is SGHAT, CDR2 FQNNGV. CDR3 nucleotides: TGTGCCAGCAGCTTGGGGGGGATCGAAAACACCATATATTTT. Encoded protein: CASSLGGIENTIYF.

The chain is built from TRBV7-2 and TRBJ1-5, with no clear D. CDR1 SGHTA and CDR2 FQGNSA come from the germline V gene. Trimming stripped 0 bases from V and 0 bases from J, with 6 bases between. The CDR3 extends over 15 amino acids. CDR3 in amino acids: CASSLASNSNQPQHF. In DNA, the CDR3 is TGTGCCAGCAGCTTAGCCAGCAATAGCAATCAGCCCCAGCATTTT.

This clone was seen just once. The V gene is TRBV10-3, the J gene TRBJ2-3; 7 bases are shared with TRBD2. V was pared by 5 bases and J by 0 bases, with 5 bases of the junction left unmatched. CDR3 length: 15 residues. Germline V gives CDR1 ENHRY, CDR2 SYGVKD. CDR3 residues: CAISIAGASTDTQYF. CDR3 bases: TGTGCCATCAGTATAGCGGGTGCAAGCACAGATACGCAGTATTTT.

V is TRBV5-4 and J is TRBJ2-5; D possibly matches TRBD1 or TRBD2 (5 bases each). V lost 4 bases to trimming and J lost 1 base, with 11 bases between them. The CDR3 runs 14 residues. Germline assignment: CDR1 SGHNT and CDR2 YYREEE (reference sequence). DNA for the CDR3: TGTGCCAGCAGCCCGGTGGGGACCCAAGAGACCCAGTACTTC. Translation: CASSPVGTQETQYF.

The gene calls are TRBV11-3 and TRBJ2-1; 13 positions match TRBD2. From germline, CDR1 is SGHNT and CDR2 YENEEA. This CDR3 has 15 amino acids. V shed 1 base and J 8 bases; nucleotides not matched to a gene: 2. The CDR3 loop reads CASSLGTSGGDEQFF. The DNA for the CDR3 is TGTGCCAGCAGCTTAGGGACTAGCGGGGGAGATGAGCAGTTCTTC.

This chain connects TRBV6-5 to TRBJ1-4, with TRBD1 matching 9 bases. The V gene's germline CDR1 is MNHEY and CDR2 SVGAGI. The V segment lost 10 bases and the J segment 8 bases; nucleotides outside the gene matches: 8. This CDR3 is built from 13 residues. The CDR3 protein is CATTGGLEEKLFF. The CDR3 nucleotides read TGTGCCACCACAGGGGGCCTGGAAGAAAAACTGTTTTTT.

The rearrangement uses TRBV6-5 and TRBJ2-5; no definite D call. Germline assignment: CDR1 MNHEY and CDR2 SVGAGI. This CDR3 has 16 residues. V was clipped by 2 bases and J by 2 bases, with 15 bases between them. This CDR3 is CASSYNPPARQETQYF. CDR3 DNA: TGTGCCAGCAGTTACAACCCCCCTGCCCGACAAGAGACCCAGTACTTC.

As concerns this clone: The sample contains more than one DNA sequence encoding this CDR3. Here the CDR3 reads CASSLVGAVEETQYF. CDR3 DNA: TGCGCCAGCAGCTTGGTAGGGGCAGTAGAGGAGACCCAGTACTTC. The J gene is TRBJ2-5, the V gene TRBV5-1; maybe TRBD1 (5 bases). Trimming took off 0 bases at V and 5 bases at J, with 14 bases between the two ends. Germline V gene data show CDR1 as SGHRS and CDR2 as YFSETQ. This CDR3 spans 15 amino acids.

This clone was counted a few times. This rearrangement joins TRBV19 to TRBJ2-1, with a tentative D call TRBD2 (5 bases). The CDR3 runs to 15 residues. Germline V gene lookup returns CDR1 LNHDA and CDR2 SQIVND (reference sequence). Trimming stripped 3 bases from V and 0 bases from J, with 9 bases between. In DNA, the CDR3 is TGTGCCAGTAGTATGCGAGGGCTCTCCTACAATGAGCAGTTCTTC. Amino acids: CASSMRGLSYNEQFF.

In its sample, this clone is medium-sized. The genes are TRBV2 and TRBJ2-7, with 8 bases matching TRBD1. V was clipped by 4 bases and J by 9 bases; unmatched bases: 14. The CDR3 length is 15 residues. CDR1 is SNHLY and CDR2 is FYNNEI in the germline V gene. The CDR3 reads CASSAGQVLPGVQYV. The CDR3 DNA reads TGTGCCAGCAGTGCGGGACAGGTCCTACCGGGGGTGCAGTACGTC.

This chain connects TRBV4-2 to TRBJ1-2; D remains ambiguous. CDR1 and CDR2 from the germline V gene are LGHNA and YNFKEQ. V dropped 0 bases and J dropped 7 bases, with 9 bases sitting between them. The CDR3 totals 13 residues. CDR3 sequence (DNA): TGTGCCAGCAGCCAAGAAAGGGTCGGTGGCTACACCTTC. It yields the protein CASSQERVGGYTF.

V and J are TRBV7-9 and TRBJ1-2; D might be TRBD1 (5 bases). Germline V gene data show CDR1 as SEHNR and CDR2 as FQNEAQ (reference sequence). V was clipped by 1 base and J by 1 base, with 10 bases between them. The CDR3 runs to 15 residues. The DNA of the CDR3 is TGTGCCAGCAGCTTAGGTGGGGGTAGTAACTATGGCTACACCTTC. It specifies CASSLGGGSNYGYTF.